This T cell receptor (beta chain) came from a study of beta chain features in type 1 diabetes. As every portion of the isolated RNA was reverse transcribed, the sequencing read expressed TCRB transcripts. Deep immunoSEQ sequencing covered naive, central memory and regulatory T cell samples. TCRdb's copy holds only in-frame clones and misses some; the assay was immunoSEQ multiplex PCR. The sample shows 100,000 to 150,000 clones, about 10% of them seen only once. Overall study results and limits: Shortening of TCRB CDR3s, moderate but significant, appeared in all four CD4+ subsets of Type 1 diabetes patients. Cells that show high TCR expression could be over-represented by cDNA sequencing.

The germline gives CDR1 MDHEN, CDR2 SYDVKM. The CDR3 sequence is 16 residues long. V gave up 3 bases and J gave up 4 bases; unmatched junction bases: 5. In regard to this clone: Its antigen is as yet unknown.

Sorting of CD4+ naive, central memory, regulatory and stem cell-like memory cells was performed via CD45RO/CCR7/CD25/CD127/CD95/CD27. This sequence joins TRBV28 and TRBJ1-3; 11 bases are a match to TRBD1. The clonotype originates from a man in his thirties or forties with type 1 diabetes. Sequenced material: central memory CD4+ T cells from blood. The CDR3 sequence is CASSLDRGRAGNTIYF. The CDR3 DNA reads as TGTGCCAGCAGTTTGGACAGGGGGCGCGCCGGAAACACCATATATTTT.